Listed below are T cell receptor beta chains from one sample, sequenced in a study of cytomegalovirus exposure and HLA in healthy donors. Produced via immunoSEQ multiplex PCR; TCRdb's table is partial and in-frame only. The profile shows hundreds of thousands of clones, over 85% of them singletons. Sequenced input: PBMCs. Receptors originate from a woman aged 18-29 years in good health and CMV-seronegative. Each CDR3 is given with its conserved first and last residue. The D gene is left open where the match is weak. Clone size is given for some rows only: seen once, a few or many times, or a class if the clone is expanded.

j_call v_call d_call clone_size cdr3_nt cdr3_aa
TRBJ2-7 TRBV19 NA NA TGTGCCAGTAGTAAACAGACAGGACCCTACGAGCAGTACTTC CASSKQTGPYEQYF
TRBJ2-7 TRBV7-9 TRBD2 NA TGTGCCAGCAGCTTAGCAATAGCGGGGGCTGTCTACGAGCAGTACTTC CASSLAIAGAVYEQYF
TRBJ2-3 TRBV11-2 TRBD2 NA TGTGCCAGCAGCTATACGGGACTATACACAGATACGCAGTATTTT CASSYTGLYTDTQYF
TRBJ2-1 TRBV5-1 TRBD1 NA TGCGCCAGCCGGAGGACAGGGTATGAGCAGTTCTTC CASRRTGYEQFF
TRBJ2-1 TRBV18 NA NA TGTGCCAGCTCACCGAAGGAGGGTTACTACAATGAGCAGTTCTTC CASSPKEGYYNEQFF
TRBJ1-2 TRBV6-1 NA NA TGTGCCAGCAGTGAAGGGACAGCGGATAACTATGGCTACACCTTC CASSEGTADNYGYTF
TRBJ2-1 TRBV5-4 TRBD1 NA TGTGCCAGCAGCTCCCGGGACAGGCCGGACTATGAGCAGTTCTTC CASSSRDRPDYEQFF
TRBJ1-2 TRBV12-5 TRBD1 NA TGTGCTAGTGGTTTGGTACGTTGGACAGGCAGGAATGGCTACACCTTC CASGLVRWTGRNGYTF
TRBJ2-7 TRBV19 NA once TGTGCCAGTAGTATCCCCGGGATCTCCTACGAGCAGTACTTC CASSIPGISYEQYF
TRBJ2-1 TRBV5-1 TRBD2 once TGCGCCAGCAGAAAATTTAGCGGGGGGATCTACAATGAGCAGTTCTTC CASRKFSGGIYNEQFF
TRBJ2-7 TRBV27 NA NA TGTGCCAGCATCAACCCGGGATTTTACTGCGAGCAGTACTTC CASINPGFYCEQYF
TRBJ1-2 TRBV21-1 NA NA TGTGCCAGCAGCACCCGAGGCCGACAGGGATCTGGCTACACCTTC CASSTRGRQGSGYTF
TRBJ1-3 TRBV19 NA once TGTGCCAGTTCCCTTTTGGCAGGGGGAAACACCATATATTTT CASSLLAGGNTIYF
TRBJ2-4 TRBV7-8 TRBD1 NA TGTGCCAGCAGCTTAGCCCCGGGACAGGGAAACATTCAGTACTTC CASSLAPGQGNIQYF
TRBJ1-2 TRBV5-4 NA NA TGTGCCAGCAGCTTCAGGGCTGCTCAGAGCTACACCTTC CASSFRAAQSYTF
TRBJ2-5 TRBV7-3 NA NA TGTGCCAGCAGACAAGCGGGCGGGGCGGGGACCCAGTACTTC CASRQAGGAGTQYF
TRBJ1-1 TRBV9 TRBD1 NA TGTGCCAGCAGCGCCGGGACAGGGGGCGACGTGAACACTGAAGCTTTCTTT CASSAGTGGDVNTEAFF
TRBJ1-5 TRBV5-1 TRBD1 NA TGCGCCAGCAGCCTGGGGGGACAGGTACATCAGCCCCAGCATTTT CASSLGGQVHQPQHF
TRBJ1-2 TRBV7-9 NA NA TGTGCCAGCAGCTTAGTCCCCTCCGAGAATGGCTACACCTTC CASSLVPSENGYTF
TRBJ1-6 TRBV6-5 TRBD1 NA TGTGCCAGCAGTTACTCTAATGGACAGGGGGTTTCACCCCTCCACTTT CASSYSNGQGVSPLHF
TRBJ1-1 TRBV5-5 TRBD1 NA TGTGCCAGCAGCGGAACAGGGGGCGGGAACACTGAAGCTTTCTTT CASSGTGGGNTEAFF
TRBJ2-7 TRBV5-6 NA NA TGTGCCAGCAGCTTGATCTCAGTCTACGAGCAGTACTTC CASSLISVYEQYF
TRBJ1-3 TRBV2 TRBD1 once TGTGCCAGCAGTTCACAGGGGGGAGGAAACACCATATATTTT CASSSQGGGNTIYF
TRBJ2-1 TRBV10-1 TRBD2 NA TGCGCCAGCAGCCCAGGACTAGCGGGGGGTCATGAGCAGTTCTTC CASSPGLAGGHEQFF
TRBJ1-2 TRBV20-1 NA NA TGCAGTGCTTACAGGGATGGCTACACCTTC CSAYRDGYTF
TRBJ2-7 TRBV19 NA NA TGTGCCAGTAACTCTCCCAGGGGGGCCTCCTACGAGCAGTACTTC CASNSPRGASYEQYF
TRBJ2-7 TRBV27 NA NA TGTGCCAGCAGTTTACGGGCAGGGACTGCCTACGAGCAGTACTTC CASSLRAGTAYEQYF
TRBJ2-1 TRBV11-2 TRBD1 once TGTGCCAGCAGCTCCCCCAGGGGGCTAGCACGGATCGATGAGCAGTTCTTC CASSSPRGLARIDEQFF
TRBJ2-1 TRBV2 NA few TGTGCCCGAGGCGCAGGGAATTTGGCGTACAATGAGCAGTTCTTC CARGAGNLAYNEQFF
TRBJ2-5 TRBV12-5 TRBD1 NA TGTGCTAGTGCCCTAGGACAGGGAGGGACCCAGTACTTC CASALGQGGTQYF
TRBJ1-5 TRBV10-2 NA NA TGCGCCAGCAGCGACGGGGGGGGTTCTCAGCCCCAGCATTTT CASSDGGGSQPQHF
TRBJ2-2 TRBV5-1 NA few TGCGCCAGCGGCCCCCGGACAGACTCGAACACCGGGGAGCTGTTTTTT CASGPRTDSNTGELFF
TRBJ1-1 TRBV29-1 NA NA TGCAGCGTTGGAAAGACAGGCCCTGAAGCTTTCTTT CSVGKTGPEAFF
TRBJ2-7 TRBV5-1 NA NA TGCGCCAGCAGAGGAGACTACGAGCAGTACTTC CASRGDYEQYF
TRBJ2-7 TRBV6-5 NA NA TGTGCCAGCAGTTACGACAGTTACGAGCAGTACTTC CASSYDSYEQYF
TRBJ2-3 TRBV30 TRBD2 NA TGTGCCTGGAGTTCCGGGGACTACTACACAGATACGCAGTATTTT CAWSSGDYYTDTQYF
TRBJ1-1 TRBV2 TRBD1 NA TGTGCCAGCACCGGGCAGGGGGCTTCGAACACTGAAGCTTTCTTT CASTGQGASNTEAFF
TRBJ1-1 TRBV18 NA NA TGTGCCAGCTCGGGACAAGAGAACACTGAAGCTTTCTTT CASSGQENTEAFF
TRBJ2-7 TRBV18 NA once TGTGCCAGCTCCCCCGGCTGGACAGCTTCCTACGAGCAGTACTTC CASSPGWTASYEQYF
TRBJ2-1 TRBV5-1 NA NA TGCGCCAGCAGCTTAGGCAGGGACAATGAGCAGTTCTTC CASSLGRDNEQFF
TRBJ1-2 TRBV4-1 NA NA TGCGCCAGCAGCCTACTGGGCCCCAATGGCTACACCTTC CASSLLGPNGYTF
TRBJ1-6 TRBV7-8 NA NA TGTGCCAGCAGCTTAAACGCAGGGCCAATGTCCCCCCTCCACTTT CASSLNAGPMSPLHF
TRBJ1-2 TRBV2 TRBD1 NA TGTGCCACCCGGACAGGGGGCCTTAACTATGGCTACACCTTC CATRTGGLNYGYTF
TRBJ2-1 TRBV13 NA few TGTGCCAGCAGCTTAGGCGAGGGAGAGCAGTTCTTC CASSLGEGEQFF